This T cell receptor beta chain comes out of a study of shared clonotypes between healthy human individuals. In the case of this clone: Additional DNA sequences in this sample encode the identical CDR3.

This CDR3 has 13 amino acids. Germline assignment: CDR1 SGHTA and CDR2 FQGTGA. Trimming took 6 bases from V and 5 from J, leaving 10 bases between them. The data were produced by immunoSEQ multiplex PCR, yet TCRdb's version contains in-frame clones alone and is incomplete. This table holds roughly 1.5 million clones, 95% to 99% found once. The sequenced material came from naive CD4+ T cells sorted from blood. Subset of the sample: CD45RA+ positively selected. The clonotype was recovered from a man aged 30-40 years in good health. V is TRBV7-3 and J is TRBJ2-2, with TRBD1 as a possible D gene (6 bases). CDR3 sequence: CASSLTGTGELFF. CDR3 bases: TGTGCCAGCAGTCTTACAGGGACCGGGGAGCTGTTTTTT.